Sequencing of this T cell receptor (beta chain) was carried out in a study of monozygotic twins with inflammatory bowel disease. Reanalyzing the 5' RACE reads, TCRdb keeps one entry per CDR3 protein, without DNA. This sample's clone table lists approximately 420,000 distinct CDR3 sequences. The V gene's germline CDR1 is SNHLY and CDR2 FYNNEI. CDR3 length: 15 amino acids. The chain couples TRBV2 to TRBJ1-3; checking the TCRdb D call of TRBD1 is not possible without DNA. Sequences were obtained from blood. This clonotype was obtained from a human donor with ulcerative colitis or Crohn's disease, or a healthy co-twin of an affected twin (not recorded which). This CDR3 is CASSPGQGVGNTIYF.